This passage covers 21 T cell receptor beta chains from one sample sequenced in a study of blood T cell repertoires in COVID-19 (dated by TCRdb to about 2020). Library prep was done by the immunoSEQ multiplex PCR assay. The table comes from immuneACCESS by way of TCRdb, which keeps in-frame sequences with V and J called. Part of the clones is missing from these tables; in studies checked, under half for an unresolved V gene and the rest for unknown reasons. The sample data list a few hundred thousand clones, and roughly 82% of these were observed just once. Clones ranked in the top ten supply about 2.3% of the sample. The source material was peripheral blood. Source of these receptors: a man between 40 and 49 years old who had recovered from COVID-19.

This clone was seen once. V is TRBV7-2 and J is TRBJ1-3; D perhaps matches TRBD1 (5 bases). CDR3 size: 16 residues. With 2 bases removed from V and 4 bases from J, the gap between germline ends came to 15 bases. Germline V lookup: CDR1 SGHTA, CDR2 FQGNSA. Here the CDR3 DNA reads TGTGCCAGCAGCTTACAGGGCTCGCGCTTCGGAAACACCATATATTTT. Protein sequence: CASSLQGSRFGNTIYF.

The rearrangement joins TRBV19 to TRBJ1-3; no clear D gene. V dropped 6 bases and J dropped 0 bases, with 6 bases sitting between them. The CDR3 has 13 residues. CDR1 is LNHDA, CDR2 SQIVND, per germline (reference sequence). The CDR3 DNA reads as TGTGCCAGTAGGCCACTCTCTGGAAACACCATATATTTT. As protein: CASRPLSGNTIYF.

The J gene is TRBJ2-1, the V gene TRBV14, with TRBD1 matching over 7 bases. The CDR3 contains 21 residues. Germline lookup yields CDR1 SGHDN and CDR2 FVKESK. V shed 0 bases, J shed 5 bases, and the junction held 22 bases outside the gene matches. In DNA form, the CDR3 reads TGTGCCAGCAGCCAAGAAGGGGATCCTTACAGGGGTCCTATGGGGGACAATGAGCAGTTCTTC. Protein: CASSQEGDPYRGPMGDNEQFF.

The chain is built from TRBV27 and TRBJ2-1; 12 bases are shared with TRBD2. This CDR3 has 17 amino acids. The V segment lost 5 bases and the J segment 0 bases; nucleotides outside the gene matches: 5. CDR1 and CDR2 (germline): MNHEY, SMNVEV (reference sequence). CDR3 DNA sequence: TGTGCCAGCAGTAAGCTAGCGGGAGGGAGCTCCTACAATGAGCAGTTCTTC. Translation: CASSKLAGGSSYNEQFF.

V usage is TRBV30 and J usage is TRBJ2-7; 7 positions agree with TRBD1. Trimming cost V 1 base and J 0 bases; bases outside gene matches: 9. Germline CDR1 and CDR2: GTSNPN and SVGIG (reference sequence). The CDR3 has 16 amino acids. The CDR3: CAWSGWDSLNSYEQYF. In DNA, the CDR3 is TGTGCCTGGAGTGGCTGGGACAGTCTCAACTCCTACGAGCAGTACTTC. The variable domain in full, with the rest retrieved from reference TRBV30 and TRBJ2-7, is SQTIHQWPATLVQPVGSPLSLECTVEGTSNPNLYWYRQAAGRGLQLLFYSVGIGQISSEVPQNLSASRPQDRQFILSSKKLLLSDSGFYLCAWSGWDSLNSYEQYFGPGTRLTVT.

J is TRBJ1-2 and V is TRBV9; 8 positions agree with TRBD1. This CDR3 region has 13 residues. The junction had 1 base not matched to a gene; V was cut back by 3 bases and J by 3 bases. Germline V gene lookup returns CDR1 SGDLS and CDR2 YYNGEE. The CDR3 DNA sequence: TGTGCCAGCAGCGAGACAGGGGACTATGGCTACACCTTC. Protein product: CASSETGDYGYTF.

The chain joins TRBV10-2 to TRBJ2-5, with 10 bases matching TRBD1. The junction had 8 bases not matched to a gene; V was cut back by 8 bases and J by 5 bases. The CDR3 spans 14 residues. CDR1 is WSHSY and CDR2 is SAAADI in the germline V gene. The CDR3 DNA follows: TGCGCCAGCGCCGAAGGACAGGGGGGCGAGACCCAGTACTTC. As protein: CASAEGQGGETQYF.

This chain links TRBV6-5 with TRBJ2-3, with TRBD1 matching 7 bases. CDR3 length equals 14 residues. Germline-derived CDR1 and CDR2 are MNHEY and SVGAGI. V lost 0 bases to trimming and J lost 5 bases; unmatched junction nucleotides: 2. The CDR3 sequence: CASSYSTGLDTQYF. CDR3 nucleotide sequence: TGTGCCAGCAGTTACTCGACAGGGTTAGATACGCAGTATTTT.

This clone was detected a few times. This chain connects TRBV3-1 (or the pseudogene TRBV3-2) to TRBJ2-4; D is possibly TRBD2 (6 bases). CDR3 length: 12 amino acids. CDR1 is LGHDT, CDR2 YNNKEL, per germline (reference sequence). The V gene lost 8 bases and the J gene lost 4 bases, with 9 bases spanning the gap. In DNA form, the CDR3 reads TGTGCCAGCGAGGGACTTAAAAACATTCAGTACTTC. Its protein product is CASEGLKNIQYF.

The chain is built from TRBV7-2 and TRBJ1-6, with D uncertain. Between the trimmed V and J ends, which lost 1 base and 8 bases, there was a span of 6 bases. The length of the CDR3 is 13 residues. Per germline, CDR1 SGHTA and CDR2 FQGNSA. The CDR3: CASSLGTDSPLHF. The DNA for the CDR3 is TGTGCCAGCAGCTTAGGAACGGATTCACCCCTCCACTTT.

In its sample, this clone was seen once. The V gene is TRBV13, the J gene TRBJ1-1; D call uncertain. CDR3 length equals 17 residues. Germline lookup yields CDR1 PRHDT and CDR2 FYEKMQ (reference sequence). Deletions cut 4 bases from V and 3 bases from J, with 21 bases between. This CDR3 is CASSSQPLFTADTEAFF. Written as DNA, the CDR3 is TGTGCCAGCAGCTCCCAGCCCCTGTTTACTGCGGACACTGAAGCTTTCTTT.

The chain joins TRBV19 to TRBJ2-7; 9 bases line up with TRBD1. There are 13 residues in the CDR3. J lost 3 bases, V lost 10 bases, and 7 bases had no gene match. CDR1 and CDR2 (germline): LNHDA, SQIVND (reference sequence). The CDR3 region has the DNA TGTGCCACCGGGACAGGGACACTCTACGAGCAGTACTTC. Its translation is CATGTGTLYEQYF.

The V gene is TRBV18, the J gene TRBJ1-5; 12 bases fit TRBD1. V was clipped by 3 bases and J by 4 bases; unmatched bases: 4. The germline V gene has CDR1 KGHSH and CDR2 LQKENI. The CDR3 length is 16 residues. The CDR3 here is CASSPGTGGQNQPQHF. The DNA of the CDR3 is TGTGCCAGCTCACCTGGGACAGGGGGCCAAAATCAGCCCCAGCATTTT.

The J gene is TRBJ1-2, the V gene TRBV20-1; D not certain. The CDR3 extends over 11 amino acids. The V and J ends lost 5 bases and 3 bases respectively, with 7 bases between them. Looked up from germline, CDR1 is DFQATT and CDR2 is SNEGSKA (reference sequence). CDR3 sequence: CSAEADYGYTF. The CDR3 DNA is TGCAGTGCTGAGGCCGACTATGGCTACACCTTC.

This clone was detected a few times. The rearrangement joins TRBV18 to TRBJ1-2; D gene unclear. The CDR3 spans 13 residues. Trimming stripped 0 bases from V and 4 bases from J, with 6 bases between. Germline CDR1 and CDR2: KGHSH and LQKENI. The CDR3 DNA sequence: TGTGCCAGCTCACCACCTACGAGCTATGGCTACACCTTC. Residues: CASSPPTSYGYTF.

The chain carries TRBV7-8 and TRBJ2-3, with a tentative D call TRBD2 (5 bases). The V end lost 5 bases, the J end lost 2 bases, and 11 bases lay between the germline ends. The CDR3 has 14 amino acids. Looked up from germline, CDR1 is SGHVS and CDR2 is FQNEAQ. The DNA for the CDR3 is TGTGCCAGCAGCCCCCTCGGGGTCACAGATACGCAGTATTTT. Encoded protein: CASSPLGVTDTQYF.

CDR3 in amino acids: CASSFQGAYEQYF. Written as DNA, the CDR3 is TGTGCCAGCAGCTTTCAGGGGGCATACGAGCAGTACTTC. This chain joins TRBV5-4 and TRBJ2-7; 8 bases map to TRBD1. CDR3 length: 13 amino acids. V was pared by 2 bases and J by 4 bases, with 2 bases of the junction left unmatched. The germline V gene has CDR1 SGHNT and CDR2 YYREEE (reference sequence).

The chain carries TRBV19 and TRBJ2-7; a possible D gene is TRBD1 (6 bases). Trimming cost V 4 bases and J 1 base, with 14 bases left between them. In germline, CDR1 is LNHDA, CDR2 SQIVND (reference sequence). The CDR3 sequence is 15 residues long. Here the CDR3 reads CASSRGPGPSYEQYF. DNA of the CDR3: TGTGCCAGTAGTAGGGGGCCAGGGCCTTCCTACGAGCAGTACTTC.

This chain connects TRBV6-6 to TRBJ1-3, with no clear D. The CDR3 extends over 13 amino acids. The germline gives CDR1 MNHNY, CDR2 SVGAGI (reference sequence). V shed 0 bases and J shed 4 bases, with 4 bases lying between them. This chain's CDR3 is CASSYSQGNTIYF. DNA for the CDR3: TGTGCCAGCAGTTACTCCCAGGGAAACACCATATATTTT.

The J gene is TRBJ1-6, the V gene TRBV4-2; 8 positions agree with TRBD1. The CDR3 runs 14 residues. J lost 9 bases, V lost 3 bases, and 4 bases had no gene match. Germline V gene data show CDR1 as LGHNA and CDR2 as YNFKEQ. CDR3 nucleotides: TGTGCCAGCAGCCACGGACAGGGAAGTTCACCCCTCCACTTT. Protein product: CASSHGQGSSPLHF.

V gene TRBV7-2 combines with J gene TRBJ2-1, with TRBD1 matching 9 bases. CDR1 and CDR2 from the germline V gene are SGHTA and FQGNSA. The V and J ends lost 5 bases and 2 bases, in that order; junction bases with no gene match: 7. The CDR3 has 16 residues. CDR3 in amino acids: CASSKTGTGTYNEQFF. The CDR3 DNA reads TGTGCCAGCAGCAAGACCGGGACAGGGACCTACAATGAGCAGTTCTTC.